This TCR beta chain was identified in a study of OX40 agonist ivuxolimab in advanced cancers. Measured with immunoSEQ multiplex PCR; TCRdb has only the in-frame clones, and not every one. This table has roughly 80,000 clones, roughly four fifths appearing once. Germline V gives CDR1 SGDLS, CDR2 YYNGEE. V shed 2 bases and J shed 0 bases, with 15 bases lying between them. This CDR3 has 17 residues. This rearrangement joins TRBV9 to TRBJ1-3, with D unresolved. The sequence derives from an adult with an advanced solid tumor such as melanoma, head and neck, liver or kidney cancer. This specimen was CD4+ or CD8+ T cells sorted from blood, taken in a trial of the OX40 agonist ivuxolimab. CDR3 coding DNA: TGTGCCAGCAGCGTGGACGGAGTCAACCCCTCTGGAAACACCATATATTTT. Protein product: CASSVDGVNPSGNTIYF.